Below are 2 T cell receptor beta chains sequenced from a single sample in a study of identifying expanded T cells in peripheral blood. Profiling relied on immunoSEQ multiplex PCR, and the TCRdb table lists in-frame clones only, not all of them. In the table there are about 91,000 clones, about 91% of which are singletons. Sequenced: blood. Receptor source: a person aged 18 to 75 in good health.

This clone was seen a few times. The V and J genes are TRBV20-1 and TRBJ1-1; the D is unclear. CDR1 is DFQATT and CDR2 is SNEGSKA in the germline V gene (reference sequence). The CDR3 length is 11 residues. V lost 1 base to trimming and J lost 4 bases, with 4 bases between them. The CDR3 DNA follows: TGCAGTGCTAGAGGCCCCACTGAAGCTTTCTTT. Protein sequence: CSARGPTEAFF.

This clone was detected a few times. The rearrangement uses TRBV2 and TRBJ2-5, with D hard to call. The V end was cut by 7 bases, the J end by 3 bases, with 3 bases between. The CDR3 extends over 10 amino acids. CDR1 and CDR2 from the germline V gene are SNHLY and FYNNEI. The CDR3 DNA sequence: TGTGCCAGCATGGAAGAGACCCAGTACTTC. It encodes CASMEETQYF.